This T cell receptor (beta chain) was found in a study of blood T cell repertoires in COVID-19. At the level of the study: COVID-19 samples, acute and convalescent, were from the United States, Italy and Spain. Sample material is recorded as cDNA or gDNA derived from T cells, B-cell-depleted T cells, or PBMCs.

This clone was detected a few times. The V gene's germline CDR1 is LNHDA and CDR2 SQIVND (reference sequence). V was clipped by 6 bases and J by 1 base; unmatched bases: 4. This CDR3 contains 14 residues. As processed by the authors: Amplification from reference gene primers served as the basis for estimated nucleated cell counts. Assay: immunoSEQ multiplex PCR; the TCRdb copy retains only in-frame clones and omits some. V, J and clone size are those of that table, while D and trimming were read from the DNA. The data show 45,000 to 60,000 clones, about 89% seen once. The specimen was peripheral blood. The chain couples TRBV19 to TRBJ2-3; TRBD2 agrees at 7 bases. The TCR originated in a man in his sixties with active or convalescent COVID-19. The CDR3 loop reads CASRLARGTDTQYF. The CDR3 nucleotides are TGTGCCAGTAGACTAGCGAGGGGCACAGATACGCAGTATTTT.